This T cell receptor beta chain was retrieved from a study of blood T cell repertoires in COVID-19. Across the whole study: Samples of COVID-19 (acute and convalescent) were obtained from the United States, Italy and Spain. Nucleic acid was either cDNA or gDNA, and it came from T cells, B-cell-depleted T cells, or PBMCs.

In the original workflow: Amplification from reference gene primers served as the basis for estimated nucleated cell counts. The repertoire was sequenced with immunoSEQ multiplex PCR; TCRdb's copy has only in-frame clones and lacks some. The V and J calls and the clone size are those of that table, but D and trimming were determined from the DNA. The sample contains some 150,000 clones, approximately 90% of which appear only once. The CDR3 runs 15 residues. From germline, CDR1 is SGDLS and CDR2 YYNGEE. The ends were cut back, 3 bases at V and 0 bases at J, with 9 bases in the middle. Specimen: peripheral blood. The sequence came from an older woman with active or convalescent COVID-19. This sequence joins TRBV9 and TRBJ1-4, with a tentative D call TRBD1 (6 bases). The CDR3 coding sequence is TGTGCCAGCAGCGAGACAGGAGCAACTAATGAAAAACTGTTTTTT. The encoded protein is CASSETGATNEKLFF.